The 14 T cell receptor beta chains below were found in one sample sequenced in a study of OX40 agonist ivuxolimab in advanced cancers. Sequencing was performed with immunoSEQ multiplex PCR; in TCRdb, only in-frame clones are kept and a portion is missing. The sample carries about 17,000 clones, about 84% recorded once. This specimen consisted of CD4+ or CD8+ T cells sorted from blood, obtained in a trial of the OX40 agonist ivuxolimab. These receptor sequences come from an adult with an advanced solid tumor such as melanoma, head and neck, liver or kidney cancer.

This clone was seen a few times. The chain uses TRBV6-5 and TRBJ1-2; D ambiguous. Germline-derived CDR1 and CDR2 are MNHEY and SVGAGI. V shed 8 bases and J shed 7 bases, with 17 bases lying between them. This CDR3 spans 13 amino acids. The CDR3 reads CASYIGSGSGYTF. CDR3 sequence (DNA): TGTGCCAGCTACATAGGTTCTGGGAGTGGCTACACCTTC.

V usage is TRBV2 and J usage is TRBJ1-2, with 7 bases lining up with TRBD1. Germline CDR1 and CDR2: SNHLY and FYNNEI. J lost 5 bases, V lost 11 bases, and 14 bases had no gene match. The CDR3 has 14 amino acids. The CDR3 reads CAQGGGPGLYGYTF. The CDR3, as DNA: TGTGCCCAAGGGGGCGGGCCGGGGCTGTATGGCTACACCTTC. Looking up the rest from reference TRBV2 and TRBJ1-2 gives the full variable domain: EPEVTQTPSHQVTQMGQEVILRCVPISNHLYFYWYRQILGQKVEFLVSFYNNEISEKSEIFDDQFSVERPDGSNFTLKIRSTKLEDSAMYFCAQGGGPGLYGYTFGSGTRLTVV.

The chain recombines TRBV5-1 with TRBJ2-1; 7 positions agree with TRBD2. CDR1 and CDR2 (germline): SGHRS, YFSETQ. CDR3 length: 15 amino acids. The junction had 8 bases not matched to a gene; V was cut back by 0 bases and J by 8 bases. In nucleotides, the CDR3 is TGCGCCAGCAGCTTGGGGACTAGTCGCAACGATGAGCAGTTCTTC. This sequence encodes CASSLGTSRNDEQFF.

This clone ranks as medium-sized (0.01 to 0.1%). The rearrangement links TRBV14 to TRBJ2-5; D is unclear. Trimming left V 2 bases short and J 6 bases short, with 7 bases between. CDR3 length equals 12 residues. CDR1 is SGHDN, CDR2 FVKESK, per germline. The CDR3 protein is CASSQSVKTQYF. DNA for the CDR3: TGTGCCAGCAGCCAAAGCGTGAAGACCCAGTACTTC.

The V call is TRBV19, the J call TRBJ1-2; 7 positions agree with TRBD1. CDR1 and CDR2 (germline): LNHDA, SQIVND (reference sequence). The CDR3 spans 14 residues. V lost 5 bases to trimming and J lost 4 bases; unmatched junction nucleotides: 7. CDR3 nucleotide sequence: TGTGCCAGTAGTCCTGGGACAGCCTTCTATGGCTACACCTTC. Amino acids: CASSPGTAFYGYTF. Looking up the rest from reference TRBV19 and TRBJ1-2 gives the full variable domain: DGGITQSPKYLFRKEGQNVTLSCEQNLNHDAMYWYRQDPGQGLRLIYYSQIVNDFQKGDIAEGYSVSREKKESFPLTVTSAQKNPTAFYLCASSPGTAFYGYTFGSGTRLTVV.

The chain joins TRBV19 to TRBJ2-7, with TRBD2 identical over 8 bases. The CDR3 totals 15 residues. CDR1 and CDR2 (germline): LNHDA, SQIVND (reference sequence). The ends lost 5 bases at V and 4 bases at J; junction bases unmatched: 10. CDR3 in amino acids: CASSRMGRGGYEQYF. The DNA for the CDR3 is TGTGCCAGTAGTCGAATGGGACGGGGGGGATACGAGCAGTACTTC.

V and J are TRBV4-1 and TRBJ2-3; no reliable D call. Germline CDR1 MGHRA, CDR2 YSYEKL. The CDR3 extends over 16 amino acids. V was pared by 1 base and J by 2 bases, with 13 bases between. CDR3: CASSQVDLGFTDTQYF. CDR3 in DNA: TGCGCCAGCAGCCAAGTCGATCTTGGATTCACAGATACGCAGTATTTT.

This clone was found a few times. This chain joins TRBV7-9 and TRBJ2-7; tentatively, D is TRBD2 (6 bases). The germline V and J ends were trimmed by 5 bases and 3 bases, with 14 bases remaining between them. The germline CDR1 and CDR2 sequences are SEHNR and FQNEAQ (reference sequence). The CDR3 totals 14 residues. The CDR3, as DNA: TGTGCCAGCAGCCAGCAAGAGGGAGGCTACGAGCAGTACTTC. This sequence encodes CASSQQEGGYEQYF. Drawing the rest from reference TRBV7-9 and TRBJ2-7, the complete variable domain is DTGVSQNPRHKITKRGQNVTFRCDPISEHNRLYWYRQTLGQGPEFLTYFQNEAQLEKSRLLSDRFSAERPKGSFSTLEIQRTEQGDSAMYLCASSQQEGGYEQYFGPGTRLTVT.

The V call is TRBV5-8, the J call TRBJ1-6; D might be TRBD1 (5 bases). V was trimmed by 0 bases and J by 5 bases, leaving 9 bases between them. Germline V lookup: CDR1 SGHTS, CDR2 YDEGEE. CDR3 length equals 15 residues. CDR3 protein: CASSLGRGHNSPLHF. CDR3 nucleotide sequence: TGTGCCAGCAGCTTGGGTCGGGGACATAATTCACCCCTCCACTTT.

The table lists this clone with a few counts. The V and J genes are TRBV6-4 and TRBJ2-3; D is unclear. CDR1 MRHNA and CDR2 SNTAGT come from the germline V gene. With 3 bases removed from V and 2 bases from J, the gap between germline ends came to 6 bases. The CDR3 extends over 13 amino acids. CDR3 region: CASSEGDTDTQYF. DNA for the CDR3: TGTGCCAGCAGTGAAGGCGACACAGATACGCAGTATTTT.

With respect to this clone: One end of the junction varies from germline; a read error may be responsible. The chain joins TRBV9 to TRBJ1-1; D call uncertain. In germline, CDR1 is SGDLS, CDR2 YYNGEE. This CDR3 has 11 residues. The CDR3 reads CASSNGPETFF. The CDR3 DNA is TGTGCCAGCAGCAACGGTCCTGAAACTTTCTTT.

This clone was seen once. This sample also contains other DNA sequences that code for the same CDR3. The gene calls are TRBV7-2 and TRBJ2-7; no definite D call. Germline values: CDR1 SGHTA, CDR2 FQGNSA. The ends were cut back, 1 base at V and 1 base at J, with 2 bases in the middle. This CDR3 spans 12 amino acids. The CDR3 sequence: CASSLGSYEQYF. As DNA, the CDR3 is TGTGCCAGCAGCTTAGGGTCCTACGAGCAGTACTTC.

CDR3 DNA sequence: TGTGCCAGCAGCTCGTGGGACAGGGCGGATGGCTACACCTTC. Its translation: CASSSWDRADGYTF. The V gene is TRBV7-9, the J gene TRBJ1-2; 9 nucleotides align to TRBD1. The CDR3 sequence is 14 residues long. The germline CDR1 and CDR2 sequences are SEHNR and FQNEAQ (reference sequence). Trimming cost V 4 bases and J 6 bases; bases outside gene matches: 6.

J is TRBJ2-5 and V is TRBV10-3; a weak D match, TRBD2 (6 bases). Germline values: CDR1 ENHRY, CDR2 SYGVKD. The CDR3 is made up of 14 amino acids. V was shortened by 8 bases and J by 3 bases, with 16 bases between the two germline ends. In DNA, the CDR3 is TGTGCCATCGGTACTAGCTCATTGGAAGAGACCCAGTACTTC. Translated: CAIGTSSLEETQYF.